This T cell receptor (beta chain) appears in the sequencing data of a study of cytomegalovirus exposure and HLA in healthy donors. Germline V gene data show CDR1 as WSHSY and CDR2 as SAAADI. This CDR3 spans 19 amino acids. With V trimmed by 0 bases and J by 0 bases, 8 bases remained unmatched. Amplification used 60 Vbeta primers and 13 Jbeta primers. Data came from immunoSEQ multiplex PCR; TCRdb stores just in-frame clones and leaves some out. The sample carries approximately 100,000 clones, 85% recorded once. This chain uses TRBV10-2 with TRBJ2-6, with 7 bases matching TRBD2. Sequenced material: PBMCs. The TCR originated in a man between 35 and 55 years old in good health and CMV-seropositive. CDR3 coding DNA: TGCGCCAGCAGTGAGTCGGTGCGGGGGTTTCCCTCTGGGGCCAACGTCCTGACTTTC. This translates into CASSESVRGFPSGANVLTF.